The following is a TCR beta chain sequence with its context. Its antigen is undetermined. Healthy donors were controls matched for age and sex. Negative isolation was used for CD8+ and CD4+ T cells and FACS enrichment for TEMRA cells. V was clipped by 3 bases and J by 1 base, with 22 bases between them. This CDR3 comprises 19 residues. Germline V lookup: CDR1 LGHDT, CDR2 YNNKEL (reference sequence). Random hexamers primed reverse transcription of about 0.5 to 1 ug RNA. An immunoSEQ multiplex PCR generated amplified TCR beta CDR3 products spanning 54 Vbeta and 13 Jbeta. Each CDR3 protein gets one entry after TCRdb re-called the immunoSEQ multiplex PCR reads with MiXCR. The sample yields under 200,000 distinct CDR3 sequences, 85% to 95% seen once. This entry is derived from a study of CD8 T cells in Susac syndrome. Overall study results and limits: Individuals included in the TCR sequencing and HLA analysis were acknowledged by the study to be relatively few in number.

The sequence came from a human donor in good health. The chain is built from TRBV3-1 and TRBJ2-1; possibly TRBD1 for D (6 bases). The sequenced sample was CD4+ T cells from PBMCs. CDR3 in amino acids: CASSQASRGSRGSYNEQFF. CDR3 DNA sequence: TGTGCCAGCAGCCAGGCCTCACGGGGTTCGAGGGGGTCCTACAATGAGCAGTTCTTC.